This is a list of T cell receptor beta chains from one sample in a study of shared T cell receptors in the human thymus. Here immunoSEQ multiplex PCR was the method, and the copy in TCRdb shows in-frame clones only, minus some. The sample has 650,000 to 950,000 clones, approximately 83% seen once. These data also formed part of another study, on human thymus T cells.

Input material: thymocytes. These receptors were collected from a girl under three years old with a congenital heart defect. Each CDR3 is given with its conserved first and last residue. Each record gives: J gene, V gene, CDR3 protein.

J gene: TRBJ1-1; V gene: TRBV6-5; CDR3 protein: CASSYSISDTEAFF
J gene: TRBJ2-3; V gene: TRBV4-3; CDR3 protein: CASSQEKGTGRTDTQYF
J gene: TRBJ1-2; V gene: TRBV4-1; CDR3 protein: CASSQRQAHGYTF
J gene: TRBJ1-1; V gene: TRBV14; CDR3 protein: CASSQDSQKNTEAFF
J gene: TRBJ2-5; V gene: TRBV12-5; CDR3 protein: CASGLADRGGETQYF
J gene: TRBJ2-5; V gene: TRBV2; CDR3 protein: CASSEWVAGEQETQYF
J gene: TRBJ1-2; V gene: TRBV11-2; CDR3 protein: CASSLARGRRGYTF
J gene: TRBJ1-4; V gene: TRBV4-1; CDR3 protein: CASSADSKNEKLFF
J gene: TRBJ1-1; V gene: TRBV19; CDR3 protein: CASRSQGRDTEAFF
J gene: TRBJ1-6; V gene: TRBV28; CDR3 protein: CASTSIGQGYSPLHF
J gene: TRBJ1-1; V gene: TRBV19; CDR3 protein: CASLMGGTEAFF
J gene: TRBJ2-2; V gene: TRBV4-1; CDR3 protein: CASSEETGTPRGPTGELFF
J gene: TRBJ1-6; V gene: TRBV12-5; CDR3 protein: CASGLSDDRRTLHF
J gene: TRBJ2-1; V gene: TRBV9; CDR3 protein: CASSLGTSGGTIYNEQFF
J gene: TRBJ2-7; V gene: TRBV5-1; CDR3 protein: CASSLWGQRYEQYF
J gene: TRBJ2-1; V gene: TRBV14; CDR3 protein: CASSQDLGGRYYNEQFF
J gene: TRBJ1-1; V gene: TRBV15; CDR3 protein: CATSSHNGPYGARWEAFF
J gene: TRBJ1-1; V gene: TRBV7-3; CDR3 protein: CASSFQENTEAFF
J gene: TRBJ2-1; V gene: TRBV9; CDR3 protein: CASSPRLPRDIDEQFF
J gene: TRBJ2-3; V gene: TRBV13; CDR3 protein: CASSSADPERTGPSGGILRDTQYF
J gene: TRBJ1-6; V gene: TRBV27; CDR3 protein: CASSLISPGSSYNSPLHF
J gene: TRBJ1-1; V gene: TRBV10-3; CDR3 protein: CAISSSGEAFF
J gene: TRBJ2-5; V gene: TRBV4-3; CDR3 protein: CASSPGLAGDQETQYF